This T cell receptor (beta chain) emerged from a study of T cell responses to AZD1222 COVID-19 vaccine. Whole-study findings and limits: Dominant CD4 TCR responses targeted spike regions 160-218 and 743-854. A reported finding is that nearly half of spike-specific TCRs target unmutated variant regions.

Trimming left V 4 bases short and J 0 bases short, with 13 bases between. The CDR3 loop spans 15 amino acids. Germline V gene data show CDR1 as SGHTS and CDR2 as YDEGEE. Here immunoSEQ multiplex PCR was the method, and the copy in TCRdb shows in-frame clones only, minus some. The sample has fewer than 180,000 clones, about 93% seen once. In the case of this clone: What it recognizes is unknown.

The chain recombines TRBV5-8 with TRBJ1-2, with D uncertain. Sequencing was performed on peripheral blood, taken 28 days after the second AZD1222 dose. This sequence was found in an adult who received the AZD1222 COVID-19 vaccine. DNA of the CDR3: TGTGCCAGCAGCCAAGCCAGTCCAGCTAACTATGGCTACACCTTC. Its protein is CASSQASPANYGYTF. Together with reference TRBV5-8 and TRBJ1-2, the CDR3 gives the full variable domain: EAGVTQSPTHLIKTRGQQATLRCSPISGHTSVYWYQQALGLGLQFLLWYDEGEERNRGNFPPRFSGRQFPNYSSELNVNALELEDSALYLCASSQASPANYGYTFGSGTRLTVV.